The clone carrying this T cell receptor beta chain has at least ten counts. As yet, its antigen is unknown. This sample is drawn from a study of T-cell reconstitution after alpha-beta-depleted transplantation in children. Unique molecular identifiers tagged the TCRbeta library. TCRdb independently ran MiXCR on the PCR reads; one entry per CDR3 protein. This sample carries over 200,000 distinct CDR3 sequences, about a tenth of them seen once, and the ten largest clones take 25% to 30%. Study-level points and caveats: Newly generated T cells supplied most T-cell counts and diversity one year post-transplant. The high TCRbeta diversity at day 60 in some patients came from surviving recipient T cells and thymic progenitors. Reported findings indicate that, about two months after transplant, alpha-beta T cells came from several hundred expanded clones, which were derived from non-depleted graft cells.

V shed 2 bases, J shed 1 base, and the junction held 5 bases outside the gene matches. This CDR3 has 16 amino acids. From germline, CDR1 is SGDLS and CDR2 YYNGEE. V is TRBV9 and J is TRBJ2-7; 11 bases agree with TRBD2. Sequencing used PBMCs, obtained before TCRalphabeta/CD19-depleted stem cell transplant. This TCR was recovered from a child less than two years old with acute myeloid leukemia, due to receive a stem cell transplant. DNA of the CDR3: TGTGCCAGCAGCGTGATGACTAGCGGGACATCCTACGAGCAGTACTTC. Residues: CASSVMTSGTSYEQYF.